The present T cell receptor (beta chain) was sequenced within a study of T cells in Graves' hyperthyroidism and ophthalmopathy. The study, taken as a whole, reports: In validation, the model predicted ophthalmopathy. These predictions came a median around 5.9 months before onset.

This clonotype was detected only a few times. Its antigen remains unknown. Graves' hyperthyroidism is called stable when ophthalmopathy does not progress within 18 months. Not enrolled were patients with uncontrolled infection, other autoimmune disease, pregnancy or lactation. For the diagnoses, clinical symptoms, serum thyroxine and TRAb, thyroid ultrasound and orbital computed tomography were used. The investigators amplified TCR beta CDR3 regions from RNA transcripts. The HTBI set primed first-round TCR CDR3 RT-PCR. From the multiplex PCR reads, TCRdb called clonotypes with MiXCR, one entry per CDR3 protein. The sample yields hundreds of thousands of distinct CDR3 sequences, approximately 16% seen once. This CDR3 comprises 14 residues. Germline CDR1 is SQVTM and CDR2 is ANQGSEA. Trimming cost V 7 bases and J 5 bases; bases outside gene matches: 10.

The sequence came from a woman between 18 and 30 years old with Graves' hyperthyroidism. This chain connects TRBV29-1 to TRBJ2-3, with TRBD2 identical over 9 bases. Sequencing input: blood. The CDR3 bases are TGCAGCGGGGGAGTGACTAGCGGTGAAGATACGCAGTATTTT. Protein sequence: CSGGVTSGEDTQYF.